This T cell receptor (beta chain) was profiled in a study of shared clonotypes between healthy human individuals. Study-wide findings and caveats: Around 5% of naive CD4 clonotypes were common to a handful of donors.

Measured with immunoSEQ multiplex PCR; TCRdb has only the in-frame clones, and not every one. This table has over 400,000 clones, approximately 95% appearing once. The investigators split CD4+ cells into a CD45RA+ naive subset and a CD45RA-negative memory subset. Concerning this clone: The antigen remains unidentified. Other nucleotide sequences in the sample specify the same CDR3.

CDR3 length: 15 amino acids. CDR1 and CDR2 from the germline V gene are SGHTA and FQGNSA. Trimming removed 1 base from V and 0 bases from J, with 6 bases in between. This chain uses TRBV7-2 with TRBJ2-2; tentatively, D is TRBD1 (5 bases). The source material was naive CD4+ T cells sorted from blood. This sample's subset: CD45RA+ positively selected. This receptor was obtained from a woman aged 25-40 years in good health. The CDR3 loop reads CASSLGGSNTGELFF. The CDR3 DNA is TGTGCCAGCAGCTTAGGGGGCTCGAACACCGGGGAGCTGTTTTTT.